The 22 T cell receptor beta chains below were found in one sample sequenced in a study of T-cell memory formation after mild COVID-19. TCRdb processed the 5' RACE reads anew with MiXCR; each CDR3 protein has one entry. The data contain 100,000 to 150,000 distinct CDR3 sequences, approximately 17% of them singletons. Sequencing was done on a sample of PBMCs or a T cell subset sorted from them (not recorded which). The source of these receptors is a man aged 18 to 30 who had mild COVID-19 (a few samples of this study predate the infection). Cell type and time point are not known.

The chain combines TRBV15 with TRBJ1-5; no firm D call. In germline, CDR1 is LNHNV, CDR2 YYDKDF (reference sequence). The CDR3 sequence is 17 residues long. Trimming removed 0 bases at V and 3 bases at J, with 15 bases between. CDR3 residues: CATSRDQLGSPNQPQHF. CDR3 sequence (DNA): TGTGCCACCAGCAGAGATCAGTTAGGGAGCCCCAATCAGCCCCAGCATTTT.

V is TRBV2 and J is TRBJ2-3, with TRBD2 identical over 7 bases. The CDR3 runs to 13 residues. Trimming cost V 4 bases and J 6 bases; bases outside gene matches: 4. From germline, CDR1 is SNHLY and CDR2 FYNNEI. The CDR3 here is CASSGTSGDTQYF. CDR3 in DNA: TGTGCCAGCAGTGGGACTAGTGGGGATACGCAGTATTTT.

CDR3 sequence reads: CASSPGLAGANTGELFF. The CDR3 DNA is TGTGCCAGCAGCCCCGGACTAGCGGGGGCGAACACCGGGGAGCTGTTTTTT. V usage is TRBV7-2 and J usage is TRBJ2-2; 13 positions agree with TRBD2. This CDR3 has 17 amino acids. Germline CDR1 and CDR2: SGHTA and FQGNSA. With 5 bases clipped from V and 0 bases from J, the junction kept 3 bases outside the gene matches.

The V call is TRBV7-6, the J call TRBJ2-1, with 9 bases aligning to TRBD2. This CDR3 is 15 amino acids long. Germline V gene lookup returns CDR1 SGHVS and CDR2 FNYEAQ. V was pared by 0 bases and J by 8 bases, with 5 bases of the junction left unmatched. The CDR3 loop reads CASSLASGGPHEQFF. As DNA, the CDR3 is TGTGCCAGCAGCTTAGCCAGCGGGGGGCCCCATGAGCAGTTCTTC.

The table lists this clonotype with a few counts. CDR3 sequence: CASSQDRTWSTGELFF. The DNA of the CDR3 is TGTGCCAGCAGCCAAGACCGAACTTGGTCCACCGGGGAGCTGTTTTTT. J is TRBJ2-2 and V is TRBV4-2; D not resolved. The germline V gene has CDR1 LGHNA and CDR2 YNFKEQ. The CDR3 sequence is 16 residues long. The V gene lost 0 bases and the J gene lost 4 bases, with 12 bases spanning the gap.

The table lists this clonotype with a few counts. The J gene is TRBJ2-3, the V gene TRBV6-2 or TRBV6-3, with TRBD1 as a possible D gene (5 bases). Germline loops: CDR1 MNHEY, CDR2 SVGEGT. V lost 4 bases to trimming and J lost 9 bases, with 11 bases between them. The CDR3 length is 12 residues. CDR3 DNA sequence: TGTGCCAGCAGTTCCCGGACAAAGACGCAGTATTTT. Its protein is CASSSRTKTQYF.

The CDR3 sequence is CASGGPEGTGELFF. The CDR3 bases are TGCGCCAGCGGGGGGCCCGAGGGCACCGGGGAGCTGTTTTTT. The chain links TRBV5-1 to TRBJ2-2; D is tentatively TRBD1 or TRBD2 (6 bases each). The CDR3 covers 14 residues. Looked up from germline, CDR1 is SGHRS and CDR2 is YFSETQ. Deletions cut 7 bases from V and 4 bases from J, with 14 bases between.

The chain joins TRBV5-1 to TRBJ1-2; no clear D gene. Germline V gene lookup returns CDR1 SGHRS and CDR2 YFSETQ. Trimming removed 0 bases from V and 3 bases from J, with 9 bases in between. This CDR3 region has 14 residues. The CDR3 region is CASSLGSVDYGYTF. CDR3 coding DNA: TGCGCCAGCAGCTTGGGGTCCGTGGACTATGGCTACACCTTC.

This clonotype has a single count. A much larger clone differs by one base, so this may be a read error. The chain uses TRBV10-3 and TRBJ2-3, with D uncertain. Germline CDR1 ENHRY, CDR2 SYGVKD. The CDR3 contains 13 residues. Between the trimmed V and J ends, which lost 6 bases and 2 bases, there was a span of 9 bases. The chain's CDR3 is CAISHPNTDTQYF. In DNA, the CDR3 is TGTGCCATCAGCCATCCCAACACAGATACGCAGTATTTT.

This chain connects TRBV7-2 to TRBJ2-2; a possible D gene is TRBD2 (5 bases). Trimming took off 4 bases at V and 1 base at J, with 10 bases between the two ends. Germline V gene data show CDR1 as SGHTA and CDR2 as FQGNSA. The CDR3 is made up of 15 amino acids. CDR3: CASSWRGRNTGELFF. CDR3 nucleotides: TGTGCCAGCAGCTGGCGTGGGAGGAACACCGGGGAGCTGTTTTTT.

The table lists this clonotype with a few counts. The chain joins TRBV18 to TRBJ1-1, with TRBD1 matching over 7 bases. Trimming cost V 5 bases and J 6 bases; bases outside gene matches: 6. This CDR3 region has 13 residues. Germline V gene sequence: CDR1 KGHSH, CDR2 LQKENI. DNA of the CDR3: TGTGCCAGCTCAGAACAGGGGATGGCTGAAGCTTTCTTT. This gives the protein CASSEQGMAEAFF. The full variable domain, completed using reference TRBV18 and TRBJ1-1, is NAGVMQNPRHLVRRRGQEARLRCSPMKGHSHVYWYRQLPEEGLKFMVYLQKENIIDESGMPKERFSAEFPKEGPSILRIQQVVRGDSAAYFCASSEQGMAEAFFGQGTRLTVV.

The gene calls are TRBV5-1 and TRBJ2-3, with D possibly being TRBD2 (6 bases). Trimming removed 1 base at V and 5 bases at J, with 11 bases between. The CDR3 totals 14 residues. Germline CDR1 is SGHRS and CDR2 is YFSETQ. DNA for the CDR3: TGCGCCAGCAGCTTGTCCGGGAGAGGAGATACGCAGTATTTT. Encoded protein: CASSLSGRGDTQYF.

This clonotype appeared a few times. The rearrangement links TRBV7-9 to TRBJ2-2; tentative D call: TRBD1 (6 bases). There are 15 residues in the CDR3. Germline assignment: CDR1 SEHNR and CDR2 FQNEAQ (reference sequence). V lost 11 bases, J lost 0 bases, and 16 bases lay in between. CDR3 DNA: TGTGCCGGGCGGCAAGGGGGACCGAACACCGGGGAGCTGTTTTTT. Translated, it gives CAGRQGGPNTGELFF.

The V call is TRBV12-3 or TRBV12-4, the J call TRBJ2-5; D tentatively reads TRBD1 or TRBD2 (5 bases each). Trimming left V 6 bases short and J 4 bases short, with 18 bases between. The CDR3 has 15 residues. The CDR3 DNA is TGTGCCAGCAGCCCCTCCGGGACGGTTGGAGAGACCCAGTACTTC. It specifies CASSPSGTVGETQYF.

This clonotype came up a few times. The V call is TRBV5-6, the J call TRBJ2-7, with TRBD1 as a possible D gene (6 bases). V was pared by 4 bases and J by 2 bases, with 16 bases between. The CDR3 length is 15 residues. Germline lookup yields CDR1 SGHDT and CDR2 YYEEEE. CDR3 bases: TGTGCCAGCAGCCGTACTCCAGGGGTTACCTACGAGCAGTACTTC. Amino acid sequence: CASSRTPGVTYEQYF.

This clonotype was counted many times. V usage is TRBV20-1 and J usage is TRBJ2-7; no firm D call. CDR1 is DFQATT, CDR2 SNEGSKA, per germline (reference sequence). Trimming took 2 bases from V and 0 from J, leaving 5 bases between them. CDR3 length: 12 residues. CDR3 DNA: TGCAGTGCTAGACAGAGCTCCTACGAGCAGTACGTC. This gives the protein CSARQSSYEQYV.

This clonotype was recorded a few times. The rearrangement uses TRBV4-1 and TRBJ2-5; D unresolved. Germline assignment: CDR1 MGHRA and CDR2 YSYEKL. The CDR3 is 13 residues long. Trimming removed 0 bases at V and 5 bases at J, with 7 bases between. CDR3 bases: TGCGCCAGCAGCCAAGATCGGCCGGAGACCCAGTACTTC. The encoded protein is CASSQDRPETQYF.

The V and J genes are TRBV11-2 and TRBJ2-7; unclear D gene. CDR1 is SGHAT, CDR2 FQNNGV, per germline. The CDR3 runs to 14 residues. Trimming shortened V by 0 bases and J by 2 bases, and 8 bases separated the two germline ends. CDR3 DNA sequence: TGTGCCAGCAGCTTAGAACCGCAAACCTACGAGCAGTACGTC. It translates to CASSLEPQTYEQYV.

This clonotype was detected only a few times. Here the CDR3 DNA reads TGCGCCAGCAGCCCGTTGACAGGGGGCACCTACGAGCAGTACTTC. It codes for CASSPLTGGTYEQYF. The chain carries TRBV5-1 and TRBJ2-7; 10 nucleotides line up with TRBD1. CDR3 length: 15 amino acids. V lost 4 bases and J lost 2; bases outside the gene matches: 6. Germline V CDR1 and CDR2: SGHRS, YFSETQ.

The chain joins TRBV27 to TRBJ2-7, with 8 bases fitting TRBD2. The CDR3 covers 16 residues. Germline V lookup: CDR1 MNHEY, CDR2 SMNVEV (reference sequence). V lost 5 bases to trimming and J lost 1 base; unmatched junction nucleotides: 10. The CDR3 DNA sequence: TGTGCCAGCAGTCCGTTCGGGGGGGCCTCGTCCTACGAGCAGTACGTC. Translating gives CASSPFGGASSYEQYV.

This clonotype was seen a handful of times. This chain links TRBV2 with TRBJ1-1; 7 bases match TRBD1. The CDR3 length is 15 residues. Germline V lookup: CDR1 SNHLY, CDR2 FYNNEI. The ends lost 3 bases at V and 4 bases at J; junction bases unmatched: 8. CDR3 sequence: CASSESQGGITEAFF. In nucleotides, the CDR3 is TGTGCCAGCAGTGAGTCTCAGGGGGGGATCACTGAAGCTTTCTTT.

This clonotype has more than one count but fewer than ten. This chain joins TRBV14 and TRBJ2-1; D is unresolved. Germline CDR1 is SGHDN and CDR2 is FVKESK. Trimming took off 1 base at V and 6 bases at J, with 10 bases between the two ends. This CDR3 contains 14 residues. The CDR3 reads CASSQASMSNEQFF. DNA of the CDR3: TGTGCCAGCAGCCAAGCCTCCATGAGCAATGAGCAGTTCTTC.